The source of this TCR beta chain is a study of sequential checkpoint blockade in melanoma. Some clones are missing from TCRdb's copy, which holds only in-frame ones; the method was immunoSEQ multiplex PCR. The profile shows under 9,000 clones, just under 65% of them singletons. Treatment described: randomized to nivolumab then ipilimumab (arm A) or the reverse (arm B). This receptor was identified in a human patient with melanoma. Some clones in this sample may be carry-over from other donors' samples. The sample here was CD8+ T cells sorted from blood (inferred from file names), taken from a patient given nivolumab and ipilimumab in sequence.

The CDR3 nucleotides read TGTGCCAGCAGCCAAGCCGTCTTGGGGGGCACTGAAGCTTTCTTT. It translates to CASSQAVLGGTEAFF. This chain connects TRBV4-2 to TRBJ1-1; D may be TRBD1 (5 bases). Germline lookup yields CDR1 LGHNA and CDR2 YNFKEQ. This CDR3 is built from 15 residues. The V gene lost 1 base and the J gene lost 4 bases, with 13 bases spanning the gap.